A single TCR beta chain is shown here with its context. Its target is unknown. This sample stems from a study of Ad26.COV2.S vaccination and SARS-CoV-2 variants. Study-wide points: Substantial breadth was reported for post-vaccination spike-specific CD8+ and CD4+ T cells.

Measured with immunoSEQ multiplex PCR; TCRdb has only the in-frame clones, and not every one. This sample has some 520,000 clones, with around 88% found just once. Germline V lookup: CDR1 DFQATT, CDR2 SNEGSKA (reference sequence). This CDR3 is built from 13 residues. V shed 3 bases and J shed 3 bases, with 9 bases lying between them. The treatment here: 15 to 20 received Ad26.COV2.S at low or high dose, single or two shots; 5 received placebo; per-sample allocation not given. Sampling happened 63 days after the first vaccine or placebo injection. Adults aged 18-55 years in Boston included the donor. The vaccine delivered Wuhan-strain SARS-CoV-2 spike through an Ad26 vector.

The sequence was obtained from a person between 18 and 60 years old who received the Ad26.COV2.S COVID-19 vaccine or a placebo. The chain couples TRBV20-1 to TRBJ1-5; no definite D call. The sequencing used peripheral blood, collected in a trial of Ad26.COV2.S vaccine versus placebo. The CDR3 here is CSASTEYNQPQHF. Here the CDR3 DNA reads TGCAGTGCTAGTACGGAATACAATCAGCCCCAGCATTTT.